These 12 T cell receptor beta chains originate from one sample sequenced in a study of control samples from healthy donors and cancer patients. Using immunoSEQ multiplex PCR, the repertoire was profiled, and TCRdb retains in-frame clones only, with some absent. This sample has some 18,000 clones, with 80% to 90% found just once. The sequenced sample consisted of PBMCs. These receptors came from a woman in her 70s with lung cancer.

The rearrangement links TRBV28 to TRBJ2-4; tentatively, D is TRBD1 (5 bases). The V gene lost 5 bases and the J gene lost 0 bases, with 8 bases spanning the gap. Germline-derived CDR1 and CDR2 are MDHEN and SYDVKM. CDR3 size: 14 residues. CDR3 in amino acids: CASSGQGAKNIQYF. In DNA form, the CDR3 reads TGTGCCAGCAGTGGGCAGGGAGCCAAAAACATTCAGTACTTC. Complete variable domain (other parts from reference TRBV28 and TRBJ2-4): DVKVTQSSRYLVKRTGEKVFLECVQDMDHENMFWYRQDPGLGLRLIYFSYDVKMKEKGDIPEGYSVSREKKERFSLILESASTNQTSMYLCASSGQGAKNIQYFGAGTRLSVL.

J is TRBJ2-2 and V is TRBV2; tentative D call: TRBD1 (5 bases). The germline V gene has CDR1 SNHLY and CDR2 FYNNEI. This CDR3 is built from 12 residues. V lost 6 bases and J 7 bases, leaving 9 bases between the germline ends. CDR3 residues: CASRPGIGELFF. The DNA for the CDR3 is TGTGCCAGCAGGCCAGGGATCGGGGAGCTGTTTTTT.

This chain links TRBV7-2 with TRBJ2-7; TRBD2 aligns across 8 bases. J lost 3 bases, V lost 6 bases, and 10 bases had no gene match. Germline CDR1 reads SGHTA; CDR2 reads FQGNSA. The CDR3 covers 15 residues. Written as DNA, the CDR3 is TGTGCCAGCAGTTCTGTAGCGGGATCGTTCTACGAGCAGTACTTC. This translates into CASSSVAGSFYEQYF.

This chain connects TRBV30 to TRBJ1-6; D gene unclear. Trimming took off 0 bases at V and 6 bases at J, with 12 bases between the two ends. Germline lookup yields CDR1 GTSNPN and CDR2 SVGIG (reference sequence). The CDR3 is 15 amino acids. CDR3 region: CAWSVLGPSNSPLHF. The CDR3 DNA is TGTGCCTGGAGTGTTCTCGGACCCTCTAATTCACCCCTCCACTTT.

The DNA of the CDR3 is TGTGCCAGTAGTAGCACTAGAGGGGGGTATAGCAATCAGCCCCAGCATTTT. It encodes CASSSTRGGYSNQPQHF. The chain carries TRBV19 and TRBJ1-5; D perhaps matches TRBD1 (6 bases). This CDR3 spans 17 amino acids. CDR1 is LNHDA and CDR2 is SQIVND in the germline V gene (reference sequence). The ends were cut back, 4 bases at V and 0 bases at J, with 16 bases in the middle.

The CDR3, as DNA: TGCGCCAGCAGCCAAGATCGGAGCACAGATACGCAGTATTTT. Translated, it gives CASSQDRSTDTQYF. The rearrangement joins TRBV4-3 to TRBJ2-3; no reliable D call. This CDR3 region has 14 residues. The germline CDR1 and CDR2 sequences are LGHNA and YSLEER. Trimming pared 0 bases from V and 0 bases from J, leaving 4 bases between.

The chain employs TRBV28 and TRBJ2-6; D is possibly TRBD2 (6 bases). V was clipped by 2 bases and J by 4 bases, with 9 bases between them. The CDR3 spans 15 residues. Germline V gene lookup returns CDR1 MDHEN and CDR2 SYDVKM. CDR3 DNA sequence: TGTGCCAGCAGTTTAGGGGGGTGCGGGGCCAACGTCCTGACTTTC. It codes for CASSLGGCGANVLTF. Combining the CDR3 with reference TRBV28 and TRBJ2-6 gives the whole variable domain DVKVTQSSRYLVKRTGEKVFLECVQDMDHENMFWYRQDPGLGLRLIYFSYDVKMKEKGDIPEGYSVSREKKERFSLILESASTNQTSMYLCASSLGGCGANVLTFGAGSRLTVL.

This chain connects TRBV5-1 to TRBJ1-1; D unresolved. Trimming removed 1 base at V and 1 base at J, with 11 bases between. The CDR3 has 15 amino acids. The germline V gene encodes CDR1 SGHRS and CDR2 YFSETQ. CDR3 residues: CASSLIAGTNTEAFF. DNA of the CDR3: TGCGCCAGCAGCTTGATTGCAGGCACGAACACTGAAGCTTTCTTT.

The CDR3 spells CSASDLAGTLYNEQFF. The CDR3 nucleotides are TGCAGTGCTAGTGACCTAGCGGGGACCTTATACAATGAGCAGTTCTTC. The rearrangement links TRBV20-1 to TRBJ2-1; TRBD2 agrees at 9 bases. V trimming: 3 bases; J trimming: 4 bases; junction bases outside the gene matches: 10. This CDR3 contains 16 residues. CDR1 is DFQATT, CDR2 SNEGSKA, per germline (reference sequence).

The rearrangement joins TRBV28 to TRBJ1-1, with a possible D match to TRBD1 (6 bases). The germline V and J ends were trimmed by 6 bases and 5 bases, with 19 bases remaining between them. Germline CDR1 MDHEN, CDR2 SYDVKM. This CDR3 contains 15 residues. CDR3 coding DNA: TGTGCCAGCAGCTACGGCGGGGGCCGGAGGACTGAAGCTTTCTTT. Translation gives CASSYGGGRRTEAFF.

This sequence joins TRBV2 and TRBJ2-1; 9 bases align to TRBD2. The CDR3 has 14 amino acids. Trimming removed 1 base from V and 8 bases from J; junction bases left unmatched: 3. The germline CDR1 and CDR2 sequences are SNHLY and FYNNEI. This chain's CDR3 is CASSEGGTSHEQFF. Here the CDR3 DNA reads TGTGCCAGCAGTGAAGGTGGGACTAGCCATGAGCAGTTCTTC.

The J gene is TRBJ1-6, the V gene TRBV5-1; D perhaps matches TRBD1 (5 bases). The V end was cut by 4 bases, the J end by 10 bases, with 15 bases between. Germline-derived CDR1 and CDR2 are SGHRS and YFSETQ. This CDR3 spans 14 amino acids. CDR3 DNA: TGCGCCAGCAGCCTGACCGGGACGGCCTCACCCCTCCACTTT. Translation gives CASSLTGTASPLHF.